Shown below are 21 T cell receptor beta chains from a single sample sequenced in a study of OX40 agonist ivuxolimab in advanced cancers. Data came from immunoSEQ multiplex PCR; TCRdb stores just in-frame clones and leaves some out. The sample includes around 66,000 clones, approximately 80% of them seen just once. The source material was CD4+ or CD8+ T cells sorted from blood, sampled in a trial of the OX40 agonist ivuxolimab. The source is an adult with an advanced solid tumor such as melanoma, head and neck, liver or kidney cancer.

This sequence joins TRBV6-5 and TRBJ2-3; 11 nucleotides agree with TRBD1. J was trimmed by 4 bases and V by 0 bases; bases with no gene match: 3. The CDR3 is made up of 16 amino acids. Per germline, CDR1 MNHEY and CDR2 SVGAGI. CDR3 DNA: TGTGCCAGCAGTTACTCCAGGACAGGGGGCCCAGATACGCAGTATTTT. It translates to CASSYSRTGGPDTQYF.

This rearrangement joins TRBV15 to TRBJ2-7, with 12 nucleotides matching TRBD2. Germline trimming cut 1 base from V and 1 base from J; bases unmatched to any gene: 2. CDR3 length: 16 amino acids. Germline values: CDR1 LNHNV, CDR2 YYDKDF (reference sequence). This chain's CDR3 is CATSRVLAGGSYEQYF. The CDR3 nucleotides are TGTGCCACCAGCAGAGTCCTAGCGGGAGGGTCCTACGAGCAGTACTTC.

The V gene is TRBV7-6, the J gene TRBJ2-2; D is ambiguous. The germline V gene has CDR1 SGHVS and CDR2 FNYEAQ. V was clipped by 1 base and J by 4 bases, with 1 base between them. The CDR3 is 12 residues long. CDR3 protein: CASSLGTGELFF. The CDR3 DNA reads as TGTGCCAGCAGCTTAGGCACCGGGGAGCTGTTTTTT.

The chain combines TRBV28 with TRBJ1-4, with TRBD1 identical over 10 bases. This CDR3 region has 16 residues. Losses at the gene ends were 4 bases for V and 2 bases for J; bases not matched to a gene: 4. CDR1 and CDR2 from the germline V gene are MDHEN and SYDVKM. In DNA form, the CDR3 reads TGTGCCAGCAGTTCCGGGACAGGGGTGACTAATGAAAAACTGTTTTTT. Protein sequence: CASSSGTGVTNEKLFF.

J is TRBJ2-1 and V is TRBV5-4; perhaps D is TRBD1 or TRBD2 (5 bases each). V was clipped by 5 bases and J by 10 bases, with 16 bases between them. The length of the CDR3 is 13 residues. CDR1 is SGHNT and CDR2 is YYREEE in the germline V gene (reference sequence). The CDR3 reads CASRPGTAGEQFF. The CDR3 region has the DNA TGTGCCAGCAGACCTGGGACGGCTGGAGAGCAGTTCTTC.

This sequence joins TRBV28 and TRBJ1-2; D ambiguous. The CDR3 has 13 amino acids. Per germline, CDR1 MDHEN and CDR2 SYDVKM. With 7 bases removed from V and 5 bases from J, the gap between germline ends came to 14 bases. The CDR3: CASTPSRLYGYTF. CDR3 sequence (DNA): TGTGCCAGCACCCCTTCCAGGCTATATGGCTACACCTTC.

The chain combines TRBV6-1 with TRBJ1-1, with 10 bases matching TRBD1. Germline lookup yields CDR1 MNHNS and CDR2 SASEGT. The V segment lost 5 bases and the J segment 5 bases; nucleotides outside the gene matches: 5. The CDR3 runs to 14 residues. DNA for the CDR3: TGTGCCAGCAGTACCGGGACAGGGGTTACTGAAGCTTTCTTT. Its protein product is CASSTGTGVTEAFF.

The chain combines TRBV27 with TRBJ2-1; a possible D gene is TRBD1 (6 bases). The CDR3 runs to 13 residues. The V gene lost 4 bases and the J gene lost 7 bases, with 11 bases spanning the gap. Germline V gene sequence: CDR1 MNHEY, CDR2 SMNVEV (reference sequence). The CDR3 protein is CASSYLTGNEQFF. CDR3 nucleotide sequence: TGTGCCAGCAGTTACCTAACAGGGAATGAGCAGTTCTTC.

The gene calls are TRBV4-1 and TRBJ2-1, with TRBD2 matching over 11 bases. This CDR3 is 17 amino acids long. The junction had 12 bases not matched to a gene; V was cut back by 2 bases and J by 9 bases. CDR1 and CDR2 from the germline V gene are MGHRA and YSYEKL. The CDR3 sequence: CASSQQLAGVFFGEQFF. Here the CDR3 DNA reads TGCGCCAGCAGCCAACAACTAGCGGGAGTCTTTTTTGGTGAGCAGTTCTTC.

The V gene is TRBV7-9, the J gene TRBJ1-1, with TRBD1 matching over 10 bases. Germline V gene lookup returns CDR1 SEHNR and CDR2 FQNEAQ (reference sequence). V was pared by 4 bases and J by 0 bases, with 8 bases of the junction left unmatched. This CDR3 is 17 amino acids long. CDR3 DNA: TGTGCCAGCAGCTATGGGACAGGGGATTTCATGAACACTGAAGCTTTCTTT. This codes for CASSYGTGDFMNTEAFF. Based on the CDR3 plus reference TRBV7-9 and TRBJ1-1, the full variable domain is DTGVSQNPRHKITKRGQNVTFRCDPISEHNRLYWYRQTLGQGPEFLTYFQNEAQLEKSRLLSDRFSAERPKGSFSTLEIQRTEQGDSAMYLCASSYGTGDFMNTEAFFGQGTRLTVV.

The rearrangement links TRBV6-5 to TRBJ2-7, with TRBD1 as a possible D gene (5 bases). Trimming shortened V by 2 bases and J by 4 bases, and 9 bases separated the two germline ends. CDR1 and CDR2 from the germline V gene are MNHEY and SVGAGI. CDR3 size: 13 residues. The CDR3 DNA sequence: TGTGCCAGCAGTTACGACAGATTGTACGAGCAGTACGTC. Translating it yields CASSYDRLYEQYV.

The V gene is TRBV7-6, the J gene TRBJ2-5; D gene unclear. V was clipped by 4 bases and J by 0 bases, with 3 bases between them. The CDR3 runs 12 residues. In germline, CDR1 is SGHVS, CDR2 FNYEAQ. The CDR3 loop reads CASSSYQETQYF. The CDR3 bases are TGTGCCAGCAGCTCTTACCAAGAGACCCAGTACTTC.

The chain recombines TRBV5-1 with TRBJ2-1, with 10 positions matching TRBD1. CDR3 size: 19 residues. CDR1 is SGHRS, CDR2 YFSETQ, per germline. Unmatched junction bases numbered 19, after V lost 4 bases and J lost 6 bases. CDR3 region: CASSPLPHTGTGVSNEQFF. In DNA, the CDR3 is TGCGCCAGCAGCCCACTACCCCATACCGGGACAGGGGTAAGCAATGAGCAGTTCTTC.

This chain joins TRBV7-7 and TRBJ2-5; the D gene could be TRBD1 or TRBD2 (6 bases each). Germline V gives CDR1 SSHAT, CDR2 FNYEAQ (reference sequence). The CDR3 is 13 amino acids. Trimming pared 4 bases from V and 4 bases from J, leaving 10 bases between. CDR3 bases: TGTGCCAGCAGCTGGGGGGCCGGAGAGACCCAGTACTTC. Its translation is CASSWGAGETQYF.

In this sample, this clone turned up a few times. In DNA, the CDR3 is TGCGCCAGCAGCCGCCGGACAGGTGGAAACGAGCAGTACTTC. Translating gives CASSRRTGGNEQYF. The chain is built from TRBV5-1 and TRBJ2-7; the match to TRBD1 covers 7 bases. Trimming removed 4 bases from V and 5 bases from J; junction bases left unmatched: 9. The germline V gene has CDR1 SGHRS and CDR2 YFSETQ. The CDR3 totals 14 residues.

Only a few counts were recorded for this clone. This sequence joins TRBV4-1 and TRBJ2-3, with no clear D. Germline V CDR1 and CDR2: MGHRA, YSYEKL. Trimming left V 0 bases short and J 3 bases short, with 10 bases between. The length of the CDR3 is 15 residues. The CDR3 protein is CASSQDRWWTDTQYF. CDR3 coding DNA: TGCGCCAGCAGCCAAGACAGGTGGTGGACAGATACGCAGTATTTT.

This clone was counted between two and nine times. The chain combines TRBV11-3 with TRBJ2-2; no reliable D call. CDR3 length: 13 amino acids. CDR1 and CDR2 (germline): SGHNT, YENEEA. V shed 6 bases and J shed 6 bases, with 11 bases lying between them. The CDR3, as DNA: TGTGCCAGCAGTCGAAGCCTATCCGGGGAGCTGTTTTTT. Amino acids: CASSRSLSGELFF.

This clone was detected only a few times. The J gene is TRBJ2-1, the V gene TRBV28; weak D call: TRBD1 (6 bases). Germline V CDR1 and CDR2: MDHEN, SYDVKM. CDR3 length: 17 residues. Trimming stripped 8 bases from V and 0 bases from J, with 20 bases between. The CDR3 region is CASVPLGGQLSYNEQFF. In DNA form, the CDR3 reads TGTGCCAGCGTCCCTCTCGGTGGACAGCTCTCCTACAATGAGCAGTTCTTC.

This clone has just a few counts. The CDR3 region has the DNA TGTGCCAGCAGTTTTACAGGTCCTAACTATGGCTACACCTTC. Translation: CASSFTGPNYGYTF. The J gene is TRBJ1-2, the V gene TRBV28, with a weak D call TRBD1 (5 bases). Germline assignment: CDR1 MDHEN and CDR2 SYDVKM. The CDR3 has 14 amino acids. Trimming shortened V by 3 bases and J by 0 bases, and 8 bases separated the two germline ends.

The chain has TRBV7-2 and TRBJ2-1; possibly TRBD1 for D (5 bases). V was clipped by 6 bases and J by 0 bases, with 12 bases between them. The CDR3 is 15 amino acids. Germline V gene sequence: CDR1 SGHTA, CDR2 FQGNSA. The CDR3, as DNA: TGTGCCAGCAGTCAAGGGGTTAACTCCTACAATGAGCAGTTCTTC. Protein: CASSQGVNSYNEQFF.

The gene calls are TRBV19 and TRBJ1-6; 8 bases fit TRBD1. Losses at the gene ends were 7 bases for V and 3 bases for J; bases not matched to a gene: 11. CDR1 is LNHDA, CDR2 SQIVND, per germline (reference sequence). The length of the CDR3 is 17 residues. The chain's CDR3 is CASKRGQADVYNSPLHF. The CDR3 DNA is TGTGCCAGTAAAAGGGGACAGGCGGACGTCTATAATTCACCCCTCCACTTT.